This T cell receptor (beta chain) was recovered during a study of T cells in Graves' hyperthyroidism and ophthalmopathy. Turning to the study itself: The initial diagnosis was the point when peripheral blood was collected, ahead of any treatment. Study results and limitations: Most thyroid clonotypes expanded above 0.001 were also detected in blood. A 13 V-J model separated ophthalmopathy from stable hyperthyroidism.

Many counts were recorded for this clonotype. The antigen is unknown. The germline V and J ends were trimmed by 1 base and 2 bases, with 14 bases remaining between them. The CDR3 has 16 amino acids. Amplification targeted TCR beta CDR3 regions from RNA transcripts. RT-PCR in the first round (using the HTBI primer set) targeted the TCR CDR3. TCRdb re-derived calls from the multiplex PCR reads in MiXCR, one entry per CDR3 protein. The sample lists about 350,000 distinct CDR3 sequences, approximately 14% seen once, with roughly 25% in the top ten. Graves' hyperthyroidism was deemed stable absent ophthalmopathy progression within 18 months.

The chain has TRBV12-3 or TRBV12-4 and TRBJ1-2, with a possible D match to TRBD1 (5 bases). The sample consisted of blood. The TCR originated in a woman aged 25-40 years with Graves' hyperthyroidism. CDR3 bases: TGTGCCAGCAGTTTAGTCATACAGGCCAACAACTATGGCTACACCTTC. Translating it yields CASSLVIQANNYGYTF.